The 7 T cell receptor beta chains reported below all come from one sample, sequenced in a study of blood T cell repertoires in COVID-19. The protocol was immunoSEQ multiplex PCR, while the TCRdb copy is restricted to in-frame clones and leaves out a portion. The sample holds 350,000 to 450,000 clones, around 90% seen once. Sequencing input: peripheral blood. All receptors derive from a human donor in a cohort sampled during active COVID-19.

The chain couples TRBV28 to TRBJ2-5, with TRBD1 identical over 10 bases. Trimming took 2 bases from V and 3 from J; bases not matched to a gene: 3. This CDR3 is 15 amino acids long. From germline, CDR1 is MDHEN and CDR2 SYDVKM. The CDR3 here is CASSLGQGGEETQYF. The CDR3 region has the DNA TGTGCCAGCAGTTTAGGACAGGGGGGAGAAGAGACCCAGTACTTC.

V gene TRBV7-9 combines with J gene TRBJ2-2, with D tentatively TRBD1 (6 bases). CDR1 is SEHNR and CDR2 is FQNEAQ in the germline V gene (reference sequence). V was clipped by 0 bases and J by 3 bases, with 14 bases between them. CDR3 length: 17 amino acids. CDR3 sequence: CASSLALQGTDTGELFF. The CDR3 nucleotides are TGTGCCAGCAGCTTAGCGCTCCAGGGGACGGACACCGGGGAGCTGTTTTTT.

This clone was recorded a few times. The chain recombines TRBV6-1 with TRBJ2-6; TRBD1 matches at 7 bases. Germline loops: CDR1 MNHNS, CDR2 SASEGT. V lost 4 bases, J lost 1 base, and 10 bases stayed unmatched. This CDR3 region has 18 residues. The DNA for the CDR3 is TGTGCCAGCAGTGTATTGGGTCTCAGGGGGTCTGGGGCCAACGTCCTGACTTTC. Amino acids: CASSVLGLRGSGANVLTF.

The rearrangement uses TRBV30 and TRBJ1-5; TRBD1 agrees at 8 bases. The CDR3 runs to 14 residues. After removal of 4 bases from V and 1 base from J, the junction contained 3 bases not matched to a gene. From germline, CDR1 is GTSNPN and CDR2 SVGIG (reference sequence). The CDR3 region is CAWNRDRSNQPQHF. The CDR3 DNA sequence: TGTGCCTGGAACCGGGACAGGAGCAATCAGCCCCAGCATTTT.

CDR3 in amino acids: CASSLLGDTQYF. CDR3 DNA: TGTGCCAGCAGCTTACTCGGAGATACGCAGTATTTT. This chain links TRBV7-9 with TRBJ2-3; no reliable D call. Trimming cost V 2 bases and J 5 bases, with 5 bases left between them. CDR1 SEHNR and CDR2 FQNEAQ come from the germline V gene (reference sequence). This CDR3 comprises 12 residues.

The chain employs TRBV2 and TRBJ2-3; D perhaps matches TRBD1 (5 bases). Germline V lookup: CDR1 SNHLY, CDR2 FYNNEI. Trimming pared 4 bases from V and 4 bases from J, leaving 12 bases between. CDR3 size: 14 residues. The CDR3 bases are TGTGCCAGCAGTGTCAGGGATTTCCCAGATACGCAGTATTTT. This sequence encodes CASSVRDFPDTQYF.

The chain uses TRBV7-9 and TRBJ1-4; 9 bases agree with TRBD1. In germline, CDR1 is SEHNR, CDR2 FQNEAQ (reference sequence). V gave up 2 bases and J gave up 15 bases; unmatched junction bases: 13. This CDR3 has 15 amino acids. The CDR3 spells CASSLQGTGRLGMFF. The CDR3 DNA sequence: TGTGCCAGCAGCTTACAAGGGACAGGGCGGCTCGGTATGTTTTTT.